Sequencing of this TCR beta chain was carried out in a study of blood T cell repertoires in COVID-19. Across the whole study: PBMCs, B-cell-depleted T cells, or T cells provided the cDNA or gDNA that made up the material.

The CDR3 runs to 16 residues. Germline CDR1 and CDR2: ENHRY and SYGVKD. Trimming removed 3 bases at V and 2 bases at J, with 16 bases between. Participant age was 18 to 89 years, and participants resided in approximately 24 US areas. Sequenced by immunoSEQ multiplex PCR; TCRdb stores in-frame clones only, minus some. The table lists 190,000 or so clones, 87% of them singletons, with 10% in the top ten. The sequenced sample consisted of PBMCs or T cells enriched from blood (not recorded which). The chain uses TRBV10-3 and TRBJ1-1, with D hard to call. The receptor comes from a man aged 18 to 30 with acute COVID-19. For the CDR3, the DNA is TGTGCCATCAGTGAAGAGGGTCTTTGGGTAAACACTGAAGCTTTCTTT. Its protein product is CAISEEGLWVNTEAFF.